These 17 T cell receptor beta chains were sequenced from one sample in a study of spatial heterogeneity in lung cancer. TCRdb reprocessed the 5' RACE reads via MiXCR and lists one record per CDR3 protein. The repertoire holds 20,000 to 30,000 distinct CDR3 sequences, with roughly 4.5% as singletons. The time point is: sample taken at primary tumor resection. Sequencing of whole RNA from tumor, nontumor lung or frozen PBMC involved no sorting. The specimen was PBMCs, collected at surgery. All receptors come from a male donor with early-stage non-small cell lung cancer.

This clonotype occurred many times. CDR3 in amino acids: CASSLVAVLGNQPQHF. For the CDR3, the DNA is TGTGCCAGCAGCTTAGTCGCGGTATTAGGCAATCAGCCCCAGCATTTT. This rearrangement joins TRBV7-8 to TRBJ1-5; no reliable D call. With 1 base removed from V and 2 bases from J, the gap between germline ends came to 12 bases. Germline CDR1 and CDR2: SGHVS and FQNEAQ. The CDR3 is made up of 16 amino acids.

In its sample, this clonotype ranks as medium-sized. The chain carries TRBV29-1 and TRBJ2-6; D uncertain. The V gene lost 3 bases and the J gene lost 0 bases, with 9 bases spanning the gap. CDR1 and CDR2 from the germline V gene are SQVTM and ANQGSEA. The CDR3 is 15 amino acids. The CDR3 region has the DNA TGCAGCGTTGAGGAAATCCGCTCTGGGGCCAACGTCCTGACTTTC. Its protein product is CSVEEIRSGANVLTF.

In its sample, this clonotype was seen many times. CDR3 DNA: TGTGCCAGCAGCTTAGGTAGTCAACTAGTCAGTTACGAGCAGTACTTC. Translating it yields CASSLGSQLVSYEQYF. This sequence joins TRBV11-2 and TRBJ2-7, with D tentatively TRBD2 (5 bases). The germline gives CDR1 SGHAT, CDR2 FQNNGV. Trimming took 1 base from V and 4 from J, leaving 17 bases between them. The CDR3 sequence is 16 residues long.

This clonotype was counted between two and nine times. The V and J genes are TRBV19 and TRBJ2-7, with a tentative D call TRBD2 (7 bases). With 3 bases removed from V and 2 bases from J, the gap between germline ends came to 20 bases. CDR1 LNHDA and CDR2 SQIVND come from the germline V gene (reference sequence). The CDR3 is made up of 17 amino acids. CDR3 DNA sequence: TGTGCCAGTAGTATGGCCTCTTCGGCGGGGGACACCTACGAGCAGTACTTC. Translation gives CASSMASSAGDTYEQYF.

This clonotype has ten or more counts. V is TRBV6-6 and J is TRBJ2-3; the D gene is possibly TRBD2 (5 bases). Germline V gene sequence: CDR1 MNHNY, CDR2 SVGAGI (reference sequence). The CDR3 is made up of 14 amino acids. V was clipped by 7 bases and J by 2 bases, with 13 bases between them. The CDR3 DNA sequence: TGTGCCAGCAACTTAGCGCGGAACACAGATACGCAGTATTTT. Translated, it gives CASNLARNTDTQYF.

This clonotype was detected many times. The chain joins TRBV5-1 to TRBJ2-1; 9 nucleotides line up with TRBD1. The junction had 9 bases not matched to a gene; V was cut back by 4 bases and J by 4 bases. The germline gives CDR1 SGHRS, CDR2 YFSETQ. The length of the CDR3 is 16 residues. The chain's CDR3 is CASSQVGTGLYNEQFF. The CDR3 nucleotides read TGCGCCAGCAGCCAGGTAGGGACAGGGCTTTACAATGAGCAGTTCTTC.

This clonotype was seen repeatedly, ten times or more. The genes are TRBV7-2 and TRBJ2-2; D tentatively fits TRBD1 or TRBD2 (7 bases each). CDR1 SGHTA and CDR2 FQGNSA come from the germline V gene. The CDR3 runs to 15 residues. Trimming cost V 1 base and J 7 bases, with 13 bases left between them. The CDR3 loop is CASSLGQGGSGELFF. In DNA form, the CDR3 reads TGTGCCAGCAGCTTAGGACAGGGAGGGAGCGGGGAGCTGTTTTTT.

This rearrangement joins TRBV5-5 to TRBJ2-7; 10 bases are shared with TRBD1. CDR1 is SGHKS, CDR2 YYEKEE, per germline (reference sequence). Trimming removed 6 bases from V and 6 bases from J; junction bases left unmatched: 12. The CDR3 is 15 residues long. The CDR3 reads CASTPQTGGFREQYF. Written as DNA, the CDR3 is TGTGCCAGCACCCCCCAGACAGGGGGCTTTCGCGAGCAGTACTTC.

This clonotype came up many times. The rearrangement uses TRBV4-3 and TRBJ2-3, with TRBD2 as a possible D gene (6 bases). The CDR3 totals 14 residues. CDR1 and CDR2 (germline): LGHNA, YSLEER. Trimming removed 4 bases from V and 8 bases from J, with 16 bases in between. The CDR3 sequence is CASSPGTSLGTQYF. CDR3 coding DNA: TGCGCCAGCAGCCCCGGGACTTCACTGGGTACGCAGTATTTT.

Judged by abundance, this clonotype is medium-sized. V is TRBV5-1 and J is TRBJ2-7; D remains unclear. V dropped 1 base and J dropped 3 bases, with 5 bases sitting between them. Per germline, CDR1 SGHRS and CDR2 YFSETQ. The CDR3 covers 12 residues. CDR3 region: CASSLPSYEQYF. The CDR3, as DNA: TGCGCCAGCAGCTTGCCTAGCTACGAGCAGTACTTC.

The table lists this clonotype with many counts. This rearrangement joins TRBV4-2 to TRBJ1-6; 9 bases match TRBD1. V lost 4 bases to trimming and J lost 6 bases; unmatched junction nucleotides: 13. CDR3 size: 18 residues. Per the germline V gene, CDR1 is LGHNA and CDR2 is YNFKEQ. The CDR3 DNA is TGTGCCAGCAGCCCACAAGGGACAGGGAGCGGCCCTAATTCACCCCTCCACTTT. Translation: CASSPQGTGSGPNSPLHF.

This clonotype was picked up many times. The chain has TRBV6-2 or TRBV6-3 and TRBJ2-1; 9 bases fit TRBD2. The CDR3 has 15 amino acids. Germline trimming cut 4 bases from V and 11 bases from J; bases unmatched to any gene: 12. CDR1 and CDR2 from the germline V gene are MNHEY and SVGEGT. CDR3 DNA: TGTGCCAGCAGTTCACAGGGTTTGGCTAGCGGGAAGCAGTTCTTC. The encoded protein is CASSSQGLASGKQFF.

The J gene is TRBJ1-2, the V gene TRBV6-1; D is perhaps TRBD1 (5 bases). This CDR3 comprises 13 residues. Deletions cut 5 bases from V and 5 bases from J, with 12 bases between. Germline assignment: CDR1 MNHNS and CDR2 SASEGT. The CDR3 loop reads CASSMTETYGYTF. The CDR3 region has the DNA TGTGCCAGCAGTATGACAGAGACGTATGGCTACACCTTC.

This clonotype was counted many times. This chain uses TRBV5-1 with TRBJ2-3, with TRBD2 matching 12 bases. The CDR3 runs 18 residues. Trimming took 1 base from V and 2 from J; bases not matched to a gene: 8. Germline loops: CDR1 SGHRS, CDR2 YFSETQ. The CDR3: CASSLTGLAGSPTDTQYF. CDR3 coding DNA: TGCGCCAGCAGCTTGACCGGACTAGCGGGGAGCCCCACAGATACGCAGTATTTT.

This clonotype is medium-sized by share. The chain joins TRBV28 to TRBJ2-7; TRBD1 or TRBD2 may be the D gene (5 bases each). The CDR3 consists of 15 residues. CDR1 MDHEN and CDR2 SYDVKM come from the germline V gene. V lost 1 base, J lost 0 bases, and 10 bases lay in between. For the CDR3, the DNA is TGTGCCAGCAGTTTATCCATGGGGACCTCCTACGAGCAGTACTTC. It encodes CASSLSMGTSYEQYF. The entire variable domain, with the rest obtained from reference TRBV28 and TRBJ2-7, is as follows: DVKVTQSSRYLVKRTGEKVFLECVQDMDHENMFWYRQDPGLGLRLIYFSYDVKMKEKGDIPEGYSVSREKKERFSLILESASTNQTSMYLCASSLSMGTSYEQYFGPGTRLTVT.

This clonotype was detected ten times or more. The CDR3 DNA reads as TGTGCCAGCAGCCAATGGGGGAATGAGCAGTTCTTC. Protein sequence: CASSQWGNEQFF. The V gene is TRBV3-1, the J gene TRBJ2-1, with D perhaps matching TRBD1 or TRBD2 (5 bases each). The CDR3 length is 12 residues. Germline loops: CDR1 LGHDT, CDR2 YNNKEL (reference sequence). The V end was cut by 2 bases, the J end by 7 bases, with 6 bases between.

This clonotype counts as medium-sized. The chain has TRBV6-2 or TRBV6-3 and TRBJ2-2, with D uncertain. CDR1 and CDR2 from the germline V gene are MNHEY and SVGEGT. The CDR3 has 13 amino acids. V was trimmed by 6 bases and J by 0 bases, leaving 5 bases between them. The CDR3 region has the DNA TGTGCCAGCAGCAACTCGAACACCGGGGAGCTGTTTTTT. The encoded protein is CASSNSNTGELFF.